Following are 14 T cell receptor beta chains from one sample sequenced in a study of OX40 agonist ivuxolimab in advanced cancers. Using immunoSEQ multiplex PCR, the repertoire was profiled, and TCRdb retains in-frame clones only, with some absent. The sample consists of 55,000 or so clones, roughly 90% of them appearing once. Sequencing used CD4+ or CD8+ T cells sorted from blood, obtained in a trial of the OX40 agonist ivuxolimab. These receptor sequences come from an adult with an advanced solid tumor such as melanoma, head and neck, liver or kidney cancer.

As DNA, the CDR3 is TGTGCCAGCAGTTCGGGACTAGCGGGAATAAGCAATGAGCAGTTCTTC. Protein: CASSSGLAGISNEQFF. The V gene is TRBV27, the J gene TRBJ2-1; 13 positions agree with TRBD2. This CDR3 has 16 amino acids. Germline assignment: CDR1 MNHEY and CDR2 SMNVEV (reference sequence). V shed 4 bases and J 6 bases; nucleotides not matched to a gene: 6.

The V call is TRBV4-1, the J call TRBJ1-1; D uncertain. This CDR3 region has 14 residues. Looked up from germline, CDR1 is MGHRA and CDR2 is YSYEKL. V gave up 1 base and J gave up 1 base, with 7 bases separating them. The CDR3 loop is CASSQGLENTEAFF. Here the CDR3 DNA reads TGCGCCAGCAGCCAAGGTCTAGAGAACACTGAAGCTTTCTTT.

The chain links TRBV5-1 to TRBJ2-7; D is tentatively TRBD1 or TRBD2 (6 bases each). V was trimmed by 0 bases and J by 1 base, leaving 14 bases between them. There are 16 residues in the CDR3. CDR1 is SGHRS, CDR2 YFSETQ, per germline. In DNA, the CDR3 is TGCGCCAGCAGCTTGGCCGTTGGGGGGCAATCCTACGAGCAGTACTTC. Translated, it gives CASSLAVGGQSYEQYF.

V usage is TRBV9 and J usage is TRBJ1-3; no reliable D call. The CDR3 totals 14 residues. V was shortened by 1 base and J by 2 bases, with 7 bases between the two germline ends. Germline CDR1 is SGDLS and CDR2 is YYNGEE. The CDR3 DNA sequence: TGTGCCAGCAGCGTATCGGGCACTGGAAACACCATATATTTT. Its translation: CASSVSGTGNTIYF.

The rearrangement uses TRBV5-1 and TRBJ1-1; 7 bases align to TRBD1. The CDR3 extends over 14 amino acids. The junction had 3 bases not matched to a gene; V was cut back by 2 bases and J by 2 bases. Looked up from germline, CDR1 is SGHRS and CDR2 is YFSETQ. The CDR3 DNA sequence: TGCGCCAGCAGCTTCGGACAGGAAAACACTGAAGCTTTCTTT. This gives the protein CASSFGQENTEAFF.

There are a few counts of this clone. Distinct nucleotide sequences in the sample also encode this CDR3. The chain is built from TRBV15 and TRBJ2-6, with D uncertain. Looked up from germline, CDR1 is LNHNV and CDR2 is YYDKDF (reference sequence). The V and J ends lost 0 bases and 0 bases respectively, with 6 bases between them. This CDR3 region has 16 residues. Written as DNA, the CDR3 is TGTGCCACCAGCAGAGATTCTGGCTCTGGGGCCAACGTCCTGACTTTC. Its translation: CATSRDSGSGANVLTF.

This rearrangement joins TRBV19 to TRBJ1-5; 7 nucleotides align to TRBD1. Germline V CDR1 and CDR2: LNHDA, SQIVND (reference sequence). This CDR3 has 16 residues. Trimming cost V 3 bases and J 3 bases; bases outside gene matches: 8. The DNA for the CDR3 is TGTGCCAGTAGTATTCGGACAGGTGTATTCAATCAGCCCCAGCATTTT. Protein product: CASSIRTGVFNQPQHF.

The rearrangement uses TRBV30 and TRBJ1-2; no firm D call. The germline V gene encodes CDR1 GTSNPN and CDR2 SVGIG (reference sequence). The CDR3 sequence is 13 residues long. Trimming pared 4 bases from V and 6 bases from J, leaving 15 bases between. The DNA for the CDR3 is TGTGCCTGGATATTGTTGCCCGGGGATGGCTACACCTTC. This sequence encodes CAWILLPGDGYTF.

This clone was detected only once. The chain uses TRBV11-2 and TRBJ1-5; 9 nucleotides line up with TRBD1. This CDR3 has 15 amino acids. CDR1 is SGHAT, CDR2 FQNNGV, per germline. The junction had 3 bases not matched to a gene; V was cut back by 2 bases and J by 4 bases. The CDR3 sequence: CASSLLGTGNQPQHF. In nucleotides, the CDR3 is TGTGCCAGCAGCTTATTGGGGACAGGGAATCAGCCCCAGCATTTT.

This clone was detected only a few times. This chain connects TRBV27 to TRBJ2-7; 9 bases are a match to TRBD1. Germline V lookup: CDR1 MNHEY, CDR2 SMNVEV (reference sequence). Trimming at V came to 7 bases and at J to 5 bases, leaving 9 bases not matched to a gene. The CDR3 sequence is 14 residues long. Here the CDR3 DNA reads TGTGCCAGCACCCCGGGACAGGGTACCAACGAGCAGTACTTC. As protein: CASTPGQGTNEQYF.

This clone was recorded only once. The chain employs TRBV7-3 and TRBJ2-2; D may match TRBD1 or TRBD2 (7 bases each). In germline, CDR1 is SGHTA, CDR2 FQGTGA. Trimming stripped 5 bases from V and 6 bases from J, with 22 bases between. The CDR3 loop spans 17 amino acids. The CDR3 region is CASSPQGRGRSSGELFF. The CDR3 DNA is TGTGCCAGCAGCCCCCAGGGGAGGGGGCGAAGTTCCGGGGAGCTGTTTTTT.

This rearrangement joins TRBV2 to TRBJ2-4; 8 bases match TRBD1. The CDR3 sequence is 17 residues long. Germline assignment: CDR1 SNHLY and CDR2 FYNNEI. Trimming took 3 bases from V and 2 from J; bases not matched to a gene: 9. The CDR3 is CASSDRGRQPTKNIQYF. As DNA, the CDR3 is TGTGCCAGCAGTGACAGGGGGCGCCAGCCTACCAAAAACATTCAGTACTTC. The variable domain in full, completed from reference TRBV2 and TRBJ2-4, reads EPEVTQTPSHQVTQMGQEVILRCVPISNHLYFYWYRQILGQKVEFLVSFYNNEISEKSEIFDDQFSVERPDGSNFTLKIRSTKLEDSAMYFCASSDRGRQPTKNIQYFGAGTRLSVL.

This clone has only one observation. The V gene is TRBV18, the J gene TRBJ1-1; D unresolved. CDR1 is KGHSH, CDR2 LQKENI, per germline. V dropped 2 bases and J dropped 1 base, with 8 bases sitting between them. The length of the CDR3 is 14 residues. The CDR3 DNA is TGTGCCAGCTCACCAGGGCGTCAGAACACTGAAGCTTTCTTT. Its translation is CASSPGRQNTEAFF.

The chain employs TRBV5-4 and TRBJ1-2; the match to TRBD1 covers 7 bases. V lost 1 base and J lost 3; bases outside the gene matches: 0. This CDR3 spans 13 amino acids. In germline, CDR1 is SGHNT, CDR2 YYREEE (reference sequence). This CDR3 reads CASSLTGDYGYTF. CDR3 coding DNA: TGTGCCAGCAGCTTGACAGGGGACTATGGCTACACCTTC.